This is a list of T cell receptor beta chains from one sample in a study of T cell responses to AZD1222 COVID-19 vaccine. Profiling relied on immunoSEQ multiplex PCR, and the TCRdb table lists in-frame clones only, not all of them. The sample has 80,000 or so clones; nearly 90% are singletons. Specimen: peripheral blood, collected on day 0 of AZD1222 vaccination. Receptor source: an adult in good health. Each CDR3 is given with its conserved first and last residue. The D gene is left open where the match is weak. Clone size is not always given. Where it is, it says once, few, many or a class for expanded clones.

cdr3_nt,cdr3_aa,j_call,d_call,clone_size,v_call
TGTGCCAGCGCGCACCCGACGGGTACAGGCTGGGGTAGCACTGAAGCTTTCTTT,CASAHPTGTGWGSTEAFF,TRBJ1-1,-,once,TRBV27
TGCGCCAGCAGCCAAGGGGCATCTTTCTCCACTGAAGCTTTCTTT,CASSQGASFSTEAFF,TRBJ1-1,-,-,TRBV4-3
TGTGCCAGCAGCGTAGAAAGAACCAATGAGCAGTTCTTC,CASSVERTNEQFF,TRBJ2-1,-,few,TRBV9
TGTGCCAGCAGATCGGCCCTGGTGGATGAAGCTTTCTTT,CASRSALVDEAFF,TRBJ1-1,-,-,TRBV6-5
TGTGCCTGGAGTTTGGGGGGTCCGAACACTGAAGCTTTCTTT,CAWSLGGPNTEAFF,TRBJ1-1,-,-,TRBV30
TGTGCCAGCAGCTTAGAAGCCTACGAGCAGTACTTC,CASSLEAYEQYF,TRBJ2-7,-,-,TRBV7-2
TGTGCCAGCAGTCGGGATAGCGGGTATACAGATACGCAGTATTTT,CASSRDSGYTDTQYF,TRBJ2-3,TRBD2,-,TRBV7-9
TGTGCCAGTAGTATAGATGGGGCTAGCGGGAGGAATGAGCAGTTCTTC,CASSIDGASGRNEQFF,TRBJ2-1,TRBD2,few,TRBV19
TGTGCCAGCAGCTTAGAGGGCAGGGGAGCCTACAATGAGCAGTTCTTC,CASSLEGRGAYNEQFF,TRBJ2-1,-,-,TRBV7-6
TGTGCCAGCGTCGAGGGTTCGGGGAACACTGAAGCTTTCTTT,CASVEGSGNTEAFF,TRBJ1-1,-,-,TRBV7-8
TGTGCCAGCAGTCTATTCACTAGCGGGAGAATAGATGAGCAGTTCTTC,CASSLFTSGRIDEQFF,TRBJ2-1,TRBD2,-,TRBV27
TGCGCCAGCAGCCAAGTTTCTGGGGCCAACGTCCTGACTTTC,CASSQVSGANVLTF,TRBJ2-6,-,-,TRBV4-3
TGTGCCATCGGGAGGACAGAGGAGCAGTTCTTC,CAIGRTEEQFF,TRBJ2-1,-,-,TRBV10-3
TGCAGCTACCGAATTAACTATGGCTACACCTTC,CSYRINYGYTF,TRBJ1-2,-,-,TRBV29-1
TGTGCCAGCAGTGATAGTGCGACTCCCAATTACGAGCAGTACTTC,CASSDSATPNYEQYF,TRBJ2-7,-,-,TRBV6-1
TGTGCCAGCTCGTCCGGTCCAACAGGGGCCTATGGCTACACCTTC,CASSSGPTGAYGYTF,TRBJ1-2,TRBD1,-,TRBV18
TGTGCCAGCTCACCAGGGTTGGATAATTCACCCCTCCACTTT,CASSPGLDNSPLHF,TRBJ1-6,-,-,TRBV18
TGTGCCAGCAGCTTGGCCCCCTCCTATGGCTACACCTTC,CASSLAPSYGYTF,TRBJ1-2,-,-,TRBV5-8
TGCAGTGCTCGTGGACAGGGGGATTCACCCCTCCACTTT,CSARGQGDSPLHF,TRBJ1-6,TRBD1,-,TRBV20-1
TGTGCCAGTAGTTGGGCGGCTAGCGGGAGTAGTGATACGCAGTATTTT,CASSWAASGSSDTQYF,TRBJ2-3,TRBD2,once,TRBV19
TGCAGCGTTGCTCAGGGGAACTACGAGCAGTACTTC,CSVAQGNYEQYF,TRBJ2-7,-,-,TRBV29-1
TGTGCCAGCAGCACCCCGGGCCACGGGCAAGAGACCCAGTACTTC,CASSTPGHGQETQYF,TRBJ2-5,-,-,TRBV7-9
TGTGCCAGCAGCCCCCAGGGCGGGAGCTCCTACAATGAGCAGTTCTTC,CASSPQGGSSYNEQFF,TRBJ2-1,TRBD2,-,TRBV3-1/TRBV3-2
TGTGCCAGTAGTGAACAGACAGGGATGGGTGAAGCTTTCTTT,CASSEQTGMGEAFF,TRBJ1-1,TRBD1,few,TRBV19
TGTGCCAGCAGTTTTGGAGCTAATGAGCAGTTCTTC,CASSFGANEQFF,TRBJ2-1,-,-,TRBV12-3/TRBV12-4
TGTGCCAGCAGCCGAGGGACAGGCTCTGGAAACACCATATATTTT,CASSRGTGSGNTIYF,TRBJ1-3,TRBD1,-,TRBV7-8
TGTGCCAGCAGCTTTTCGGAAAACACCGGGGAGCTGTTTTTT,CASSFSENTGELFF,TRBJ2-2,-,once,TRBV11-2
TGTGCCAGCAAACGGACCGGGAACACTGAAGCTTTCTTT,CASKRTGNTEAFF,TRBJ1-1,-,-,TRBV6-5
TGTGCCAGCAGTGGGTTGCAGGGGCGGTCAGAGACCCAGTACTTC,CASSGLQGRSETQYF,TRBJ2-5,-,-,TRBV2
TGTGCCATCAGAGACAGGACAGAAGGGCCCCAGCATTTT,CAIRDRTEGPQHF,TRBJ1-5,-,-,TRBV10-3
TGTGCCAGCAGCCTCTCATTCGGAAACACCATATATTTT,CASSLSFGNTIYF,TRBJ1-3,-,-,TRBV9
TGCGCCAGCAGGTTGGACGGGTACTATGGCTACACCTTC,CASRLDGYYGYTF,TRBJ1-2,-,-,TRBV5-1
TGTGCCAGCAGCGTAAGCGAGGTGGAACCCCGAAACACCATATATTTT,CASSVSEVEPRNTIYF,TRBJ1-3,-,-,TRBV9
TGCGCCAGCAGCCAAGGACTAGCCAACAATGAGCAGTTCTTC,CASSQGLANNEQFF,TRBJ2-1,TRBD2,-,TRBV4-1
TGTGCCACCAGCAGAGATGCCAGGGAGGTGGATGAGCAGTTCTTC,CATSRDAREVDEQFF,TRBJ2-1,-,few,TRBV15
TGTGCCAGCAGTTACTCGGGCGGCGGGAGCACCTACGAGCAGTACTTC,CASSYSGGGSTYEQYF,TRBJ2-7,TRBD2,-,TRBV6-5
TGTGCCAGCAATCTCCCGCCGGGACATGTCTACGAGCAGTACTTC,CASNLPPGHVYEQYF,TRBJ2-7,-,-,TRBV21-1
TGTGCCAGCAGCCTCTCACCTGGACAGACCCCCTACGAGCAGTACTTC,CASSLSPGQTPYEQYF,TRBJ2-7,-,-,TRBV27
TGTGCCATCAGTGAGTCCGGCCCCCGAAGAGATGGCTACACCTTC,CAISESGPRRDGYTF,TRBJ1-2,-,-,TRBV10-3
TGTGCCAGCAGTGAAGGAGAGGGCTTCTATGGCTACACCTTC,CASSEGEGFYGYTF,TRBJ1-2,-,-,TRBV6-1
TGTGCCAGCAGCTTAGCGCGAGTCTTCAATCAGCCCCAGCATTTT,CASSLARVFNQPQHF,TRBJ1-5,-,-,TRBV7-8
TGTGCCAGCAGCGGACAGGGGGCGGGGAACACTGAAGCTTTCTTT,CASSGQGAGNTEAFF,TRBJ1-1,TRBD1,-,TRBV7-9
TGTGCCAGCAGTGAATCCACTAGCGGGAAAGTGCAGTACTTC,CASSESTSGKVQYF,TRBJ2-7,TRBD2,-,TRBV2
TGTGCCAGCAGCCGACGGACCTGGGGAGCGGAAACCTCCTACGAGCAGTACTTC,CASSRRTWGAETSYEQYF,TRBJ2-7,-,-,TRBV3-1/TRBV3-2
TGCGCCAGCAGCCAAGATCAGGGTAGCGGGAGCTCCTACAATGAGCAGTTCTTC,CASSQDQGSGSSYNEQFF,TRBJ2-1,TRBD2,-,TRBV4-3
TGTGCCTGGAGTGGCGCTACGGGGCCTGGAAACACCATATATTTT,CAWSGATGPGNTIYF,TRBJ1-3,-,-,TRBV30
TGCAGCGGGACCACAGGGGAGGTTGAAAAACTGTTTTTT,CSGTTGEVEKLFF,TRBJ1-4,TRBD1,-,TRBV29-1
TGTGCCAGCAGTTACTCGCGAACCTACAATGAGCAGTTCTTC,CASSYSRTYNEQFF,TRBJ2-1,-,-,TRBV6-5
TGTGCCAGCAGGGATACAGGGACAACTAATGAAAAACTGTTTTTT,CASRDTGTTNEKLFF,TRBJ1-4,-,-,TRBV6-5
TGTGCTAGCAGCCAACAGGGAAGGGGCGGGGAGCTGTTTTTT,CASSQQGRGGELFF,TRBJ2-2,-,-,TRBV7-7
TGTGCCAGCAGTTTCGGACCGAGCTACGAGCAGTACTTC,CASSFGPSYEQYF,TRBJ2-7,-,-,TRBV6-6